The 25 T cell receptor beta chains in this list originate from one sample, sequenced in a study of OX40 agonist ivuxolimab in advanced cancers. Using immunoSEQ multiplex PCR, the repertoire was profiled, and TCRdb retains in-frame clones only, with some absent. The data show tens of thousands of clones, roughly 84% seen once. Sequencing used CD4+ or CD8+ T cells sorted from blood, obtained in a trial of the OX40 agonist ivuxolimab. The receptors derive from an adult with an advanced solid tumor such as melanoma, head and neck, liver or kidney cancer.

This sequence joins TRBV16 and TRBJ1-3; TRBD1 is a possible D gene (6 bases). CDR3 length: 16 amino acids. Germline loops: CDR1 KGHSY, CDR2 FQNENV. Deletions cut 2 bases from V and 0 bases from J, with 11 bases between. CDR3 loop: CASSQLGTPSGNTIYF. CDR3 bases: TGTGCCAGCAGCCAACTGGGGACACCCTCTGGAAACACCATATATTTT.

V gene TRBV5-6 combines with J gene TRBJ1-6, with D perhaps TRBD1 (5 bases). V was cut by 4 bases and J by 10 bases, with 21 bases left in between. CDR1 is SGHDT and CDR2 is YYEEEE in the germline V gene. The CDR3 spans 16 residues. The DNA for the CDR3 is TGTGCCAGCAGCCACTCAGGGATCCAGGGTCTGTCACCCCTCCACTTT. Amino acids: CASSHSGIQGLSPLHF.

This clone was picked up many times. The chain employs TRBV19 and TRBJ1-5; 9 positions agree with TRBD1. The CDR3 covers 14 residues. CDR1 and CDR2 (germline): LNHDA, SQIVND (reference sequence). With V trimmed by 5 bases and J by 3 bases, 2 bases remained unmatched. In DNA, the CDR3 is TGTGCCAGTAGTGGGACAGGGTACAATCAGCCCCAGCATTTT. Protein: CASSGTGYNQPQHF.

The CDR3 bases are TGCGCCAGCAGCTCTCCCGGACTTCCCGGGGAGCTGTTTTTT. Residues: CASSSPGLPGELFF. The chain couples TRBV5-1 to TRBJ2-2; D may be TRBD2 (5 bases). The CDR3 sequence is 14 residues long. V lost 3 bases, J lost 6 bases, and 12 bases lay in between. Germline CDR1 and CDR2: SGHRS and YFSETQ.

This clone was seen just once. This chain connects TRBV30 to TRBJ2-3; D gene ambiguous. CDR1 GTSNPN and CDR2 SVGIG come from the germline V gene (reference sequence). V lost 0 bases and J lost 11, with 12 bases in between. The CDR3 has 12 amino acids. The DNA of the CDR3 is TGTGCCTGGAGTGTTCAGGTTTGGGTGCAGTATTTT. It encodes CAWSVQVWVQYF.

This chain uses TRBV28 with TRBJ1-2; D gene uncertain. V was shortened by 6 bases and J by 7 bases, with 12 bases between the two germline ends. CDR3 length equals 12 residues. In germline, CDR1 is MDHEN, CDR2 SYDVKM. CDR3 sequence: CASSILNLGYTF. The CDR3 DNA is TGTGCCAGCAGCATCCTAAATCTTGGCTACACCTTC.

This clone has only one observation. The V and J genes are TRBV9 and TRBJ1-5, with D tentatively TRBD1 (6 bases). The V end lost 0 bases, the J end lost 9 bases, and 13 bases lay between the germline ends. This CDR3 has 14 residues. CDR1 is SGDLS, CDR2 YYNGEE, per germline. The CDR3 nucleotides read TGTGCCAGCAGCGTAGGGGAAGGGGGGTTGCCCCAGCATTTT. It translates to CASSVGEGGLPQHF.

The gene calls are TRBV15 and TRBJ2-3; possible D gene TRBD2, 5 bases. This CDR3 is 15 amino acids long. Germline CDR1 reads LNHNV; CDR2 reads YYDKDF (reference sequence). Deletions cut 3 bases from V and 2 bases from J, with 12 bases between. The CDR3 region is CATSSASSATDTQYF. The DNA of the CDR3 is TGTGCCACCAGCAGCGCTAGCTCAGCCACAGATACGCAGTATTTT.

The rearrangement links TRBV18 to TRBJ2-5; the match to TRBD1 covers 7 bases. The trim removed 2 bases at V and 2 bases at J, leaving 5 bases unmatched. The CDR3 has 15 residues. Looked up from germline, CDR1 is KGHSH and CDR2 is LQKENI. The CDR3 bases are TGTGCCAGCTCACCAGAGGCAGGGGGACAAGAGACCCAGTACTTC. Translation gives CASSPEAGGQETQYF.

The genes are TRBV19 and TRBJ2-7; TRBD1 agrees at 7 bases. CDR1 and CDR2 (germline): LNHDA, SQIVND (reference sequence). The trim removed 6 bases at V and 1 base at J, leaving 6 bases unmatched. This CDR3 is built from 14 residues. CDR3 sequence (DNA): TGTGCCAGTAGCCAAAGACAGGGATCCTACGAGCAGTACTTC. Translating gives CASSQRQGSYEQYF.

The rearrangement links TRBV5-1 to TRBJ2-7; D gene ambiguous. V shed 4 bases and J shed 2 bases, with 16 bases lying between them. The CDR3 extends over 15 amino acids. Germline values: CDR1 SGHRS, CDR2 YFSETQ. The CDR3 loop is CASSRWEDSAYEQYF. For the CDR3, the DNA is TGCGCCAGCAGCCGCTGGGAAGACTCGGCCTACGAGCAGTACTTC.

This clone was seen only a few times. Sequence at one end of the junction differs from germline and may be a read error. The V gene is TRBV19, the J gene TRBJ1-2; D gene uncertain. The germline gives CDR1 LNHDA, CDR2 SQIVND (reference sequence). This CDR3 contains 8 residues. The CDR3 spells CANRRPYF. The CDR3, as DNA: TGTGCCAATCGCCGGCCTTACTTC.

The V gene is TRBV5-1, the J gene TRBJ2-7; D call uncertain. Trimming left V 4 bases short and J 1 base short, with 15 bases between. Germline V gene lookup returns CDR1 SGHRS and CDR2 YFSETQ. The CDR3 length is 15 residues. In DNA, the CDR3 is TGCGCCAGCAGCCCCGCTTCAGAAGCTTCCTACGAGCAGTACTTC. It translates to CASSPASEASYEQYF.

The genes are TRBV30 and TRBJ2-3; 8 positions agree with TRBD1. The CDR3 spans 15 residues. CDR1 is GTSNPN and CDR2 is SVGIG in the germline V gene (reference sequence). The trim removed 2 bases at V and 4 bases at J, leaving 8 bases unmatched. In DNA form, the CDR3 reads TGTGCCTGGAGTCTCCGGACAGGGCCCTCAGATACGCAGTATTTT. It translates to CAWSLRTGPSDTQYF.

Only one count was recorded for this clone. The rearrangement joins TRBV2 to TRBJ1-1; D is unclear. This CDR3 contains 14 residues. The germline V gene has CDR1 SNHLY and CDR2 FYNNEI. The V gene lost 7 bases and the J gene lost 1 base, with 13 bases spanning the gap. Here the CDR3 reads CASIISGWNTEAFF. CDR3 coding DNA: TGTGCCAGCATCATCAGTGGGTGGAACACTGAAGCTTTCTTT.

The V and J genes are TRBV19 and TRBJ1-5; tentative D call: TRBD1 (6 bases). The CDR3 has 17 residues. V was shortened by 10 bases and J by 1 base, with 23 bases between the two germline ends. Per the germline V gene, CDR1 is LNHDA and CDR2 is SQIVND (reference sequence). The CDR3 nucleotides are TGTGCCACTCGGACTGCCCAGGGGCAATTAAGCAATCAGCCCCAGCATTTT. Protein: CATRTAQGQLSNQPQHF.

Notes on this clone: One junction end does not reproduce the germline sequence, and a read error may be involved. The chain carries TRBV6-5 and TRBJ1-2, with D possibly TRBD1 on 6 matching bases. Germline CDR1 and CDR2: MNHEY and SVGAGI. This CDR3 region has 12 residues. The CDR3 region is CAGSWRGGGYTF. The CDR3 DNA reads as TGTGCCGGCAGTTGGAGAGGGGGTGGCTACACCTTC.

V is TRBV6-5 and J is TRBJ1-5, with D perhaps TRBD1 (6 bases). Germline CDR1 reads MNHEY; CDR2 reads SVGAGI. Deletions cut 4 bases from V and 6 bases from J, with 13 bases between. This CDR3 region has 14 residues. The CDR3 DNA is TGTGCCAGCAGTTCCGGTGGGGGGGCTCAGCCCCAGCATTTT. The encoded protein is CASSSGGGAQPQHF.

The CDR3, as DNA: TGTGCCAGCAGCTGGCCCGGGAGGGGGAACACTGAAGCTTTCTTT. It yields the protein CASSWPGRGNTEAFF. This sequence joins TRBV7-2 and TRBJ1-1, with a weak D call TRBD1 (5 bases). The ends were cut back, 4 bases at V and 1 base at J, with 13 bases in the middle. The CDR3 has 15 amino acids. Germline CDR1 SGHTA, CDR2 FQGNSA.

This sequence joins TRBV5-4 and TRBJ1-1, with D uncertain. This CDR3 comprises 14 residues. Germline assignment: CDR1 SGHNT and CDR2 YYREEE (reference sequence). V dropped 0 bases and J dropped 1 base, with 7 bases sitting between them. CDR3 residues: CASSLGGRNTEAFF. CDR3 nucleotide sequence: TGTGCCAGCAGCTTGGGCGGCAGGAACACTGAAGCTTTCTTT.

The genes are TRBV28 and TRBJ1-2, with unresolved D. The CDR3 has 13 amino acids. Germline CDR1 reads MDHEN; CDR2 reads SYDVKM. Trimming stripped 6 bases from V and 8 bases from J, with 16 bases between. The CDR3 DNA sequence: TGTGCCAGCAGCCCTTTTTCCCCCCCGGGCTACACCTTC. As protein: CASSPFSPPGYTF.

The chain links TRBV7-2 to TRBJ2-5; maybe TRBD2 (6 bases). This CDR3 has 15 residues. Germline V gives CDR1 SGHTA, CDR2 FQGNSA. Deletions cut 1 base from V and 5 bases from J, with 14 bases between. CDR3 protein: CASSLVAGRAETQYF. The CDR3 nucleotides are TGTGCCAGCAGCTTAGTCGCGGGACGGGCGGAGACCCAGTACTTC. The full variable domain, rest sourced from reference TRBV7-2 and TRBJ2-5, is GAGVSQSPSNKVTEKGKDVELRCDPISGHTALYWYRQSLGQGLEFLIYFQGNSAPDKSGLPSDRFSAERTGGSVSTLTIQRTQQEDSAVYLCASSLVAGRAETQYFGPGTRLLVL.

The V gene is TRBV5-8, the J gene TRBJ1-4; D not resolved. The CDR3 totals 14 residues. V was trimmed by 1 base and J by 4 bases, leaving 8 bases between them. The germline V gene has CDR1 SGHTS and CDR2 YDEGEE. The CDR3 sequence: CASSLQHYNEKLFF. CDR3 nucleotide sequence: TGTGCCAGCAGCTTGCAACACTATAATGAAAAACTGTTTTTT.

This chain joins TRBV27 and TRBJ2-5; D gene unclear. Trimming removed 4 bases at V and 2 bases at J, with 14 bases between. The germline V gene encodes CDR1 MNHEY and CDR2 SMNVEV (reference sequence). The CDR3 spans 15 residues. The CDR3 protein is CASSSPGYGQETQYF. CDR3 coding DNA: TGTGCCAGCAGTTCCCCGGGTTATGGACAAGAGACCCAGTACTTC.

The V call is TRBV19, the J call TRBJ1-1; the D gene is possibly TRBD1 (5 bases). The V end lost 5 bases, the J end lost 4 bases, and 11 bases lay between the germline ends. The germline CDR1 and CDR2 sequences are LNHDA and SQIVND (reference sequence). The CDR3 loop spans 13 amino acids. The CDR3 DNA reads TGTGCCAGTAGTCCGACAGCGGGCACTGAAGCTTTCTTT. It codes for CASSPTAGTEAFF.